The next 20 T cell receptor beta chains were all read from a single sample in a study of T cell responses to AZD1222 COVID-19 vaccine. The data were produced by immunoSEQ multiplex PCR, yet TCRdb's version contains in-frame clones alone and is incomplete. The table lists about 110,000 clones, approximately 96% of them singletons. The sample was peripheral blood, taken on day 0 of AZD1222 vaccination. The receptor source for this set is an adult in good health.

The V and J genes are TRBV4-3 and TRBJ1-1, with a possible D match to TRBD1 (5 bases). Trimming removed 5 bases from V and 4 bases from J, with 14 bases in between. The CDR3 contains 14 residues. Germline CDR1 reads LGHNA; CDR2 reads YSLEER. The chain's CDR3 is CASSSRAGGTEAFF. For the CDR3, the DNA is TGCGCCAGCAGCAGCAGGGCTGGAGGCACTGAAGCTTTCTTT.

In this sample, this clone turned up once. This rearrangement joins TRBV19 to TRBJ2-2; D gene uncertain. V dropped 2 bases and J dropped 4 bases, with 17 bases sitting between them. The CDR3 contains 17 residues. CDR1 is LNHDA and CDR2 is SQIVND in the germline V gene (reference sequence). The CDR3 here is CASSIFPVVFPTGELFF. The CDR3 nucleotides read TGTGCCAGTAGTATATTCCCGGTTGTATTTCCCACCGGGGAGCTGTTTTTT.

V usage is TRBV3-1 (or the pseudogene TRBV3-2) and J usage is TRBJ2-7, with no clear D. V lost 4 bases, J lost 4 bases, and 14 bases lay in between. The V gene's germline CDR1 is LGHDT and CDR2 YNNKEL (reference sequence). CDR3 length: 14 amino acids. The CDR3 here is CASSPKNMAYEQYF. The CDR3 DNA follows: TGTGCCAGCAGCCCTAAAAATATGGCTTACGAGCAGTACTTC.

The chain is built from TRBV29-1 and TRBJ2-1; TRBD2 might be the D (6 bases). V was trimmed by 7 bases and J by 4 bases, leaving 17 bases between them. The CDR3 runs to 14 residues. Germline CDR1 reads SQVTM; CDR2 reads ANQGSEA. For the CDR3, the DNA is TGCAGCGCCCCAGGGACTTTCAATTACAATGAGCAGTTCTTC. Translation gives CSAPGTFNYNEQFF.

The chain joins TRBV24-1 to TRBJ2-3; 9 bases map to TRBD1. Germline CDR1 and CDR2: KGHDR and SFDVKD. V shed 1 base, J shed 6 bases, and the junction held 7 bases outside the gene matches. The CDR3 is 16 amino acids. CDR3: CATSDLRDRAPDTQYF. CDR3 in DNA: TGTGCCACCAGTGATTTAAGGGACAGGGCCCCCGATACGCAGTATTTT.

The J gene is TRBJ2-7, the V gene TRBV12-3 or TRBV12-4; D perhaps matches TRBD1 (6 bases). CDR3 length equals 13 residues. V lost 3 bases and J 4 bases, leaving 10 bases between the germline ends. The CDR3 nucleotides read TGTGCCAGCAGTTTGCAGGGGTTGTACGAGCAGTACTTC. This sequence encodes CASSLQGLYEQYF.

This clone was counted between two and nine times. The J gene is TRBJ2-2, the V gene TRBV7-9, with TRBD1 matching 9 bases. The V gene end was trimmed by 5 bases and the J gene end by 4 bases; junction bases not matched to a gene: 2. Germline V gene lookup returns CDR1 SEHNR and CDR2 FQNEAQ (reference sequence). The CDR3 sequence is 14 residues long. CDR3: CASSKTGGTGELFF. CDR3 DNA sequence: TGTGCCAGCAGCAAGACAGGGGGCACCGGGGAGCTGTTTTTT.

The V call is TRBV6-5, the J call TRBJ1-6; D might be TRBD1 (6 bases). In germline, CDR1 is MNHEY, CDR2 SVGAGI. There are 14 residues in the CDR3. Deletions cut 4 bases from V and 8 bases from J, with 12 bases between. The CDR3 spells CASSFQGSDSPLHF. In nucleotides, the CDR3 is TGTGCCAGCAGTTTCCAGGGGTCGGATTCACCCCTCCACTTT.

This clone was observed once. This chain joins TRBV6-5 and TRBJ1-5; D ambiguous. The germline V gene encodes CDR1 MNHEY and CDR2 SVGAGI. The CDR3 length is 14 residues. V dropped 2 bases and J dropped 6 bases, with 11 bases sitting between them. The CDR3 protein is CASSYRADFQPQHF. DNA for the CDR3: TGTGCCAGCAGTTACCGGGCGGACTTTCAGCCCCAGCATTTT.

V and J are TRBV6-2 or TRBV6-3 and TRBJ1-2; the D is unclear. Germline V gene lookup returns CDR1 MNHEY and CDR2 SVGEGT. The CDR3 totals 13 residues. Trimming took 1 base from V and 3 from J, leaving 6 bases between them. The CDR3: CASSYFGYYGYTF. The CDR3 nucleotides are TGTGCCAGCAGTTACTTCGGGTACTATGGCTACACCTTC.

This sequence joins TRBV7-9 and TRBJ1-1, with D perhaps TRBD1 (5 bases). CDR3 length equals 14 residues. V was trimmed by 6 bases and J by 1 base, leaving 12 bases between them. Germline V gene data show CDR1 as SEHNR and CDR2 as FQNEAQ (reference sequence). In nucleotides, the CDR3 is TGTGCCAGCAGGATAACAGGTGGGAACACTGAAGCTTTCTTT. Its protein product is CASRITGGNTEAFF.

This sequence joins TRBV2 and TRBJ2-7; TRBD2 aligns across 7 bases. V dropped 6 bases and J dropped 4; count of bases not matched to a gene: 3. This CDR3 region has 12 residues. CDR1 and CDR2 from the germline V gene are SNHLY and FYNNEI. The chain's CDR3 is CASSGLEYEQYF. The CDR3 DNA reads TGTGCCAGCAGCGGACTAGAGTACGAGCAGTACTTC.

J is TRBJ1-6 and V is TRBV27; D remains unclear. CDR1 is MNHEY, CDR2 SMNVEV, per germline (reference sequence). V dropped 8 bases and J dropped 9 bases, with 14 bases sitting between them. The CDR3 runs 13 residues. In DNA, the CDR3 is TGTGCCAGCCGGCGCCTTACTTCTTCACCCCTCCACTTT. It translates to CASRRLTSSPLHF.

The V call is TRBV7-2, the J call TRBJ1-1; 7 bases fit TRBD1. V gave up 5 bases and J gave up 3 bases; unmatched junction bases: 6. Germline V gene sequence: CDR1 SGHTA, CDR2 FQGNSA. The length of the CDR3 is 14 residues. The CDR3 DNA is TGTGCCAGCAGCGCCCAACAGGGGTACACTGAAGCTTTCTTT. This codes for CASSAQQGYTEAFF. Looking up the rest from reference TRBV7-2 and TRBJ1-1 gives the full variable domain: GAGVSQSPSNKVTEKGKDVELRCDPISGHTALYWYRQSLGQGLEFLIYFQGNSAPDKSGLPSDRFSAERTGGSVSTLTIQRTQQEDSAVYLCASSAQQGYTEAFFGQGTRLTVV.

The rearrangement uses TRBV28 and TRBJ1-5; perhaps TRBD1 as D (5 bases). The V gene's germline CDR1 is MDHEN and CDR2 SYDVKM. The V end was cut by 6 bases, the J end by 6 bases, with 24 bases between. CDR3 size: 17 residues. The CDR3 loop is CASRIRLGGLMGQPQHF. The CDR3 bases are TGTGCCAGCAGAATACGTTTGGGGGGACTGATGGGTCAGCCCCAGCATTTT.

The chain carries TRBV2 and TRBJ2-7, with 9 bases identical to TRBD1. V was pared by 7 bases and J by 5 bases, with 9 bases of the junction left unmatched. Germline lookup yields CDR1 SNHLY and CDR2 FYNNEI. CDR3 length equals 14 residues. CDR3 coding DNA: TGTGCCAGCACCTTAGACAGGGGGAGTGACGAGCAGTACTTC. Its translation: CASTLDRGSDEQYF.

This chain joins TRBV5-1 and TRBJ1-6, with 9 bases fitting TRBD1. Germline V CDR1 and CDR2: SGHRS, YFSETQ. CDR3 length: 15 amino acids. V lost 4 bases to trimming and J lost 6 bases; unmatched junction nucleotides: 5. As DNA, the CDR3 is TGCGCCAGCAGCCAGGGACAGGGTGGTAATTCACCCCTCCACTTT. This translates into CASSQGQGGNSPLHF.

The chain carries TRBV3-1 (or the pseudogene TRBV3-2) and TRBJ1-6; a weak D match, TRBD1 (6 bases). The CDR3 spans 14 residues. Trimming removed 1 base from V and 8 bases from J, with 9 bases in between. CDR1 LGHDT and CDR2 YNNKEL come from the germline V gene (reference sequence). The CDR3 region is CASSQVPGDSPLHF. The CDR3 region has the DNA TGTGCCAGCAGCCAAGTCCCAGGGGATTCACCCCTCCACTTT.

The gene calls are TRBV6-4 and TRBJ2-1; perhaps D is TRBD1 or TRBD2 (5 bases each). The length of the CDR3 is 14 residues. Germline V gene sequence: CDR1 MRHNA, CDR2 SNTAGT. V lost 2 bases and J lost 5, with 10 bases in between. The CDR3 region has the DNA TGTGCCAGCAGTGACGGGACGGAGAACAATGAGCAGTTCTTC. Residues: CASSDGTENNEQFF.

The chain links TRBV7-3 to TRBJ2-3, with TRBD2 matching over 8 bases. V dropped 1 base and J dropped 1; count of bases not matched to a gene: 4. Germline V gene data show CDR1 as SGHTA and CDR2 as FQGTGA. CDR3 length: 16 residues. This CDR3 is CASSLIAGGRTDTQYF. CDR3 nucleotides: TGTGCCAGCAGCTTAATTGCGGGGGGTCGCACAGATACGCAGTATTTT.